A single sample is the source of the 15 T cell receptor beta chains below, sequenced in a study of radiation and T cells in renal cell carcinoma. Sequencing was performed with immunoSEQ multiplex PCR; in TCRdb, only in-frame clones are kept and a portion is missing. The sample includes about 130,000 clones, about 88% of them seen just once. Time point described: baseline pretreatment blood. Indicated treatment: 15 Gy SBRT to primary tumor, nephrectomy 4 weeks later. This specimen consisted of blood, obtained from a patient whose treatment included radiotherapy and nephrectomy. The receptors originated from a woman in her forties or fifties with renal cell carcinoma.

This chain links TRBV5-1 with TRBJ1-4; D not certain. Germline CDR1 and CDR2: SGHRS and YFSETQ. V shed 2 bases and J shed 8 bases, with 19 bases lying between them. The CDR3 runs to 16 residues. This chain's CDR3 is CASSFNFRGPGEKLFF. CDR3 sequence (DNA): TGCGCCAGCAGCTTTAACTTTCGTGGGCCCGGGGAAAAACTGTTTTTT.

The chain is built from TRBV5-4 and TRBJ2-5, with D hard to call. Germline V gene data show CDR1 as SGHNT and CDR2 as YYREEE (reference sequence). This CDR3 comprises 15 residues. Trimming pared 3 bases from V and 1 base from J, leaving 13 bases between. CDR3 region: CASSSVRSGQETQYF. The DNA for the CDR3 is TGTGCCAGCAGCTCAGTGAGGAGTGGCCAAGAGACCCAGTACTTC.

This clone was counted a few times. Relative to the germline gene, one junction end is altered; a read error may explain this. The chain joins TRBV20-1 to TRBJ1-1; no definite D call. The CDR3 runs 11 residues. Germline CDR1 is DFQATT and CDR2 is SNEGSKA (reference sequence). The DNA of the CDR3 is TGCAGTGCTAGAGTCAAGGGCAGGAGGTGTTTT. Translated, it gives CSARVKGRRCF.

A single count supports this clone. The chain is built from TRBV7-2 and TRBJ2-3; no clear D gene. Germline V lookup: CDR1 SGHTA, CDR2 FQGNSA. Trimming removed 5 bases at V and 0 bases at J, with 6 bases between. The length of the CDR3 is 13 residues. The CDR3 DNA follows: TGTGCCAGCAGCCCACCCAGCACAGATACGCAGTATTTT. It translates to CASSPPSTDTQYF.

V and J are TRBV5-1 and TRBJ2-7, with 9 bases lining up with TRBD2. There are 14 residues in the CDR3. V was clipped by 1 base and J by 4 bases; unmatched bases: 3. The germline V gene has CDR1 SGHRS and CDR2 YFSETQ. CDR3 sequence: CASSLIAGAYEQYF. In DNA form, the CDR3 reads TGCGCCAGCAGCTTGATAGCGGGGGCATACGAGCAGTACTTC.

The rearrangement joins TRBV11-2 to TRBJ2-7; 9 bases fit TRBD2. This CDR3 has 15 residues. Germline V gene sequence: CDR1 SGHAT, CDR2 FQNNGV. V was pared by 3 bases and J by 2 bases, with 5 bases of the junction left unmatched. Written as DNA, the CDR3 is TGTGCCAGCAGCTTCGTTAGCGGGGGACCCTACGAGCAGTACTTC. This codes for CASSFVSGGPYEQYF.

The V and J genes are TRBV6-6 and TRBJ1-5; maybe TRBD1 (5 bases). In germline, CDR1 is MNHNY, CDR2 SVGAGI (reference sequence). This CDR3 is 15 amino acids long. The V and J ends lost 6 bases and 0 bases respectively, with 12 bases between them. CDR3 in DNA: TGTGCCAGCAGCTCAGGGAGTCTTAGCAATCAGCCCCAGCATTTT. As protein: CASSSGSLSNQPQHF.

The chain carries TRBV11-3 and TRBJ1-1, with 7 bases matching TRBD1. The CDR3 is 13 amino acids. Germline V CDR1 and CDR2: SGHNT, YENEEA. J was trimmed by 3 bases and V by 5 bases; bases with no gene match: 3. In DNA form, the CDR3 reads TGTGCCAGCAGCCTCGACAGGGACACTGAAGCTTTCTTT. Translating it yields CASSLDRDTEAFF.

The V call is TRBV20-1, the J call TRBJ1-4; no reliable D call. V lost 3 bases to trimming and J lost 4 bases, with 3 bases between them. Germline lookup yields CDR1 DFQATT and CDR2 SNEGSKA (reference sequence). There are 11 residues in the CDR3. The CDR3 sequence: CSASGNEKLFF. CDR3 sequence (DNA): TGCAGTGCTAGCGGTAATGAAAAACTGTTTTTT.

V usage is TRBV7-3 and J usage is TRBJ2-7; D might be TRBD2 (5 bases). Germline CDR1 SGHTA, CDR2 FQGTGA. Trimming shortened V by 6 bases and J by 0 bases, and 9 bases separated the two germline ends. The CDR3 is 13 amino acids. The CDR3 loop reads CASSRAGSYEQYF. In DNA, the CDR3 is TGTGCCAGCAGTCGCGCGGGCTCCTACGAGCAGTACTTC. The whole variable domain, remainder taken from reference TRBV7-3 and TRBJ2-7, is GAGVSQTPSNKVTEKGKYVELRCDPISGHTALYWYRQSLGQGPEFLIYFQGTGAADDSGLPNDRFFAVRPEGSVSTLKIQRTERGDSAVYLCASSRAGSYEQYFGPGTRLTVT.

The chain links TRBV5-1 to TRBJ2-7, with D unclear. Trimming removed 1 base at V and 3 bases at J, with 8 bases between. The CDR3 extends over 13 amino acids. Germline assignment: CDR1 SGHRS and CDR2 YFSETQ. CDR3 protein: CASSLIQSYEQYF. CDR3 sequence (DNA): TGCGCCAGCAGCTTGATCCAGAGCTACGAGCAGTACTTC.

The rearrangement joins TRBV6-1 to TRBJ2-2, with TRBD1 identical over 9 bases. Per germline, CDR1 MNHNS and CDR2 SASEGT. The CDR3 is 14 amino acids. V shed 11 bases, J shed 7 bases, and the junction held 11 bases outside the gene matches. The CDR3: CALGWDRAVGELFF. CDR3 coding DNA: TGTGCCCTTGGCTGGGACAGGGCGGTCGGGGAGCTGTTTTTT.

The CDR3 is CASSPSPGNHEQYF. In DNA form, the CDR3 reads TGTGCCAGCAGCCCGAGCCCAGGGAACCACGAGCAGTACTTC. The chain combines TRBV7-8 with TRBJ2-7; maybe TRBD1 (5 bases). Trimming shortened V by 5 bases and J by 5 bases, and 16 bases separated the two germline ends. Germline V gives CDR1 SGHVS, CDR2 FQNEAQ. The CDR3 is made up of 14 amino acids.

The rearrangement joins TRBV19 to TRBJ2-7; possible D gene TRBD1, 6 bases. Germline V gene lookup returns CDR1 LNHDA and CDR2 SQIVND (reference sequence). V was clipped by 7 bases and J by 3 bases, with 13 bases between them. This CDR3 spans 13 amino acids. The CDR3 DNA reads as TGTGCCAGTACCGGACAGTCCGGCTACGAGCAGTACTTC. It yields the protein CASTGQSGYEQYF.

As DNA, the CDR3 is TGTGCCAGCAGCTTATCAGTAATAGTTGGGGAAAAACTGTTTTTT. This translates into CASSLSVIVGEKLFF. The chain couples TRBV11-3 to TRBJ1-4, with D unresolved. CDR3 length equals 15 residues. Between the trimmed V and J ends, which lost 2 bases and 8 bases, there was a span of 15 bases. Germline-derived CDR1 and CDR2 are SGHNT and YENEEA. Combining the CDR3 with reference TRBV11-3 and TRBJ1-4 gives the whole variable domain EAGVVQSPRYKIIEKKQPVAFWCNPISGHNTLYWYLQNLGQGPELLIRYENEEAVDDSQLPKDRFSAERLKGVDSTLKIQPAELGDSAVYLCASSLSVIVGEKLFFGSGTQLSVL.